This TCR beta chain was obtained from a study of T cell changes during pregnancy in multiple sclerosis (dated by TCRdb to the late 2010s). Notes on the research overall: In women with multiple sclerosis, the researchers looked at how the T cell repertoire shifted as pregnancy progressed.

This clone has only a few counts. It has no known antigen specificity. The input lacks base qualities; no much larger clone sits a single base away. Library prep was done by the immunoSEQ multiplex PCR assay. The source is immuneACCESS, and TCRdb retained only in-frame sequences with V and J called. Part of the clones is not carried over; for the studies checked, unresolved V genes explain less than half of this, and the remainder is unexplained. Counted in this sample were more than 60,000 clones; 75% to 95% of them appeared once. The top ten clones comprise approximately 0.9% of the sample. The TCR was taken from a female donor with multiple sclerosis, enrolled in a pregnancy study. The source material was peripheral blood, sampled before pregnancy.

CDR3 region: CASSDGGNTGELFF. The DNA is TGTGCCAGCAGTGATGGAGGGAACACCGGGGAGCTGTTTTTT. The chain is assembled from TRBV6-4 and TRBJ2-2; a tentative D call is TRBD2 (5 bases match). CDR1 and CDR2, per the germline V gene, are MRHNA and SNTAGT. The cysteine opens and the phenylalanine closes a CDR3 of 14 amino acids. Only the CDR3 DNA stays, 42 bases, in frame from base 1. The trim is 3 bases for V and 1 base for J, with a gap of 6 bases between the germline ends.